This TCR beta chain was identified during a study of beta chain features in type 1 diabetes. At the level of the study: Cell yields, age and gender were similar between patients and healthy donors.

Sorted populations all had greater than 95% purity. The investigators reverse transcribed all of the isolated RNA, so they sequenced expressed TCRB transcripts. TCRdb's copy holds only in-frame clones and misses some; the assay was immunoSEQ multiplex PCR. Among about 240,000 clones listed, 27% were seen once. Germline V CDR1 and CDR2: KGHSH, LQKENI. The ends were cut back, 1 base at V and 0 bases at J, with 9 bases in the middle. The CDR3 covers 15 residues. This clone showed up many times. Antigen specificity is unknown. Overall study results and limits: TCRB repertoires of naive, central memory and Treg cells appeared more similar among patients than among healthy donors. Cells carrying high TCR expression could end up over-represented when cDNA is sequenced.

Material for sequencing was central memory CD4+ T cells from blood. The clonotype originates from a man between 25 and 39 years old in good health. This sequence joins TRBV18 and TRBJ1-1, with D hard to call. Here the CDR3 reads CASSPQTGLNTEAFF. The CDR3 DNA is TGTGCCAGCTCACCACAAACGGGGTTGAACACTGAAGCTTTCTTT.